The 23 T cell receptor beta chains below come from one sample, sequenced in a study of OX40 agonist ivuxolimab in advanced cancers. This table comes from immunoSEQ multiplex PCR, and its TCRdb copy is limited to in-frame clones, with some not included. The table records 55,000 to 90,000 clones, about 91% of them present only once. The material sequenced was CD4+ or CD8+ T cells sorted from blood, taken in a trial of the OX40 agonist ivuxolimab. These receptors all stem from an adult with an advanced solid tumor such as melanoma, head and neck, liver or kidney cancer.

About this clone itself: Relative to the germline gene, one junction end is altered; a read error may explain this. The chain has TRBV5-4 and TRBJ2-7; D assignment may be TRBD1 or TRBD2 (5 bases each). Germline CDR1 is SGHNT and CDR2 is YYREEE (reference sequence). The CDR3 loop spans 13 amino acids. Here the CDR3 reads CASSQVSGGEQYF. The DNA of the CDR3 is TGCGCCAGCAGCCAAGTTTCTGGGGGCGAGCAGTACTTC.

This clone appeared a single time. The chain recombines TRBV4-3 with TRBJ2-2; D is possibly TRBD2 (5 bases). The CDR3 length is 16 residues. The V and J ends lost 1 base and 2 bases respectively, with 11 bases between them. In germline, CDR1 is LGHNA, CDR2 YSLEER. The chain's CDR3 is CASSQGGPDNTGELFF. The CDR3 DNA is TGCGCCAGCAGCCAAGGAGGGCCCGACAACACCGGGGAGCTGTTTTTT.

The V and J genes are TRBV5-1 and TRBJ2-7, with TRBD1 identical over 8 bases. The CDR3 is 15 residues long. V gave up 0 bases and J gave up 2 bases; unmatched junction bases: 4. Germline assignment: CDR1 SGHRS and CDR2 YFSETQ. This CDR3 reads CASSLEGQGPYEQYF. CDR3 sequence (DNA): TGCGCCAGCAGCTTGGAAGGACAGGGACCCTACGAGCAGTACTTC.

The chain has TRBV7-6 and TRBJ2-3; D uncertain. CDR1 SGHVS and CDR2 FNYEAQ come from the germline V gene. Trimming took 1 base from V and 1 from J, leaving 6 bases between them. This CDR3 has 14 residues. CDR3 DNA: TGTGCCAGCAGCTTAGTCAGCGGCACAGATACGCAGTATTTT. This encodes CASSLVSGTDTQYF.

The chain is built from TRBV9 and TRBJ1-2; 9 bases are shared with TRBD1. The CDR3 extends over 16 amino acids. The V gene end was trimmed by 3 bases and the J gene end by 6 bases; junction bases not matched to a gene: 12. In germline, CDR1 is SGDLS, CDR2 YYNGEE. CDR3 loop: CASSDLEFGQGNGYTF. The CDR3 nucleotides are TGTGCCAGCAGCGACCTAGAGTTCGGACAGGGGAATGGCTACACCTTC.

The chain is built from TRBV5-4 and TRBJ2-5; 8 positions agree with TRBD1. The junction had 9 bases not matched to a gene; V was cut back by 4 bases and J by 7 bases. The length of the CDR3 is 14 residues. Germline V gene sequence: CDR1 SGHNT, CDR2 YYREEE (reference sequence). The CDR3 DNA sequence: TGTGCCAGCAGCCCAGACAGGGGCCCAAGGACCCAGTACTTC. Its protein product is CASSPDRGPRTQYF.

The chain joins TRBV7-3 to TRBJ2-2; weak D call: TRBD2 (6 bases). The CDR3 extends over 16 amino acids. The germline V gene has CDR1 SGHTA and CDR2 FQGTGA. V was cut by 7 bases and J by 3 bases, with 18 bases left in between. In nucleotides, the CDR3 is TGTGCCAGCACCCTGGGAGGCAGCGGATACACCGGGGAGCTGTTTTTT. This codes for CASTLGGSGYTGELFF.

This chain connects TRBV2 to TRBJ2-5; D may be TRBD1 or TRBD2 (5 bases each). V lost 4 bases and J 5 bases, leaving 14 bases between the germline ends. Per germline, CDR1 SNHLY and CDR2 FYNNEI. The CDR3 spans 14 residues. The CDR3 here is CASSAPGPGETQYF. CDR3 DNA: TGTGCCAGCAGTGCACCGGGGCCAGGGGAGACCCAGTACTTC. Full variable domain (rest looked up from reference TRBV2 and TRBJ2-5): EPEVTQTPSHQVTQMGQEVILRCVPISNHLYFYWYRQILGQKVEFLVSFYNNEISEKSEIFDDQFSVERPDGSNFTLKIRSTKLEDSAMYFCASSAPGPGETQYFGPGTRLLVL.

V is TRBV7-8 and J is TRBJ2-7; 7 bases align to TRBD2. The CDR3 extends over 13 amino acids. Trimming at V came to 0 bases and at J to 10 bases, leaving 6 bases not matched to a gene. Germline V gene lookup returns CDR1 SGHVS and CDR2 FQNEAQ. CDR3 region: CASSLALVAGQYF. CDR3 sequence (DNA): TGTGCCAGCAGCTTAGCGCTCGTAGCGGGCCAGTACTTC.

The chain has TRBV11-2 and TRBJ2-2, with unresolved D. There are 16 residues in the CDR3. CDR1 is SGHAT, CDR2 FQNNGV, per germline. V was trimmed by 4 bases and J by 0 bases, leaving 12 bases between them. CDR3 residues: CASSSIGFSNTGELFF. CDR3 DNA: TGTGCCAGCAGCTCAATAGGGTTTTCGAACACCGGGGAGCTGTTTTTT. Based on the CDR3 plus reference TRBV11-2 and TRBJ2-2, the full variable domain is EAGVAQSPRYKIIEKRQSVAFWCNPISGHATLYWYQQILGQGPKLLIQFQNNGVVDDSQLPKDRFSAERLKGVDSTLKIQPAKLEDSAVYLCASSSIGFSNTGELFFGEGSRLTVL.

The chain has TRBV19 and TRBJ1-4; tentative D call: TRBD1 (6 bases). Deletions cut 6 bases from V and 6 bases from J, with 11 bases between. There are 13 residues in the CDR3. Germline loops: CDR1 LNHDA, CDR2 SQIVND (reference sequence). In DNA form, the CDR3 reads TGTGCCAGTAGACAGGGCTTAGATGAAAAACTGTTTTTT. Translated: CASRQGLDEKLFF.

The chain employs TRBV28 and TRBJ1-1; D unclear. The V gene lost 7 bases and the J gene lost 7 bases, with 13 bases spanning the gap. The germline V gene has CDR1 MDHEN and CDR2 SYDVKM. The CDR3 extends over 12 amino acids. The CDR3 DNA reads as TGTGCCAGCACTTCCGGGAAGAGTGAAGCTTTCTTT. Translation: CASTSGKSEAFF.

The chain is built from TRBV14 and TRBJ2-5; TRBD1 might be the D (5 bases). This CDR3 region has 11 residues. CDR1 and CDR2 (germline): SGHDN, FVKESK. V lost 6 bases, J lost 7 bases, and 9 bases lay in between. The chain's CDR3 is CASRGPGTQYF. DNA for the CDR3: TGTGCCAGCAGGGGGCCGGGGACCCAGTACTTC.

The V call is TRBV29-1, the J call TRBJ2-3; D is perhaps TRBD2 (6 bases). CDR1 and CDR2 from the germline V gene are SQVTM and ANQGSEA. CDR3 length equals 11 residues. The V end was cut by 4 bases, the J end by 4 bases, with 6 bases between. CDR3 nucleotide sequence: TGCAGCGTTGGGGGGGCAGATACGCAGTATTTT. As protein: CSVGGADTQYF.

The V call is TRBV5-6, the J call TRBJ2-7, with D uncertain. Germline V CDR1 and CDR2: SGHDT, YYEEEE. Trimming cost V 6 bases and J 5 bases, with 9 bases left between them. CDR3 length equals 11 residues. The CDR3 loop reads CASNSYDEQYF. CDR3 nucleotides: TGTGCCAGCAACTCCTATGACGAGCAGTACTTC.

This clone was counted a single time. The gene calls are TRBV4-1 and TRBJ1-1; unclear D gene. This CDR3 is built from 14 residues. Germline CDR1 is MGHRA and CDR2 is YSYEKL. Trimming removed 4 bases at V and 1 base at J, with 10 bases between. Here the CDR3 DNA reads TGCGCCAGCAGCCGGACGGTAGAGAACACTGAAGCTTTCTTT. Its protein product is CASSRTVENTEAFF.

In its sample, this clone was seen once. In DNA, the CDR3 is TGCGCCAGCAGAACGGGACTAGCGGGGAGAGATACGCAGTATTTT. The encoded protein is CASRTGLAGRDTQYF. The rearrangement uses TRBV5-1 and TRBJ2-3, with 13 bases fitting TRBD2. The germline V gene has CDR1 SGHRS and CDR2 YFSETQ. The ends lost 5 bases at V and 5 bases at J; junction bases unmatched: 5. CDR3 length: 15 amino acids.

The chain employs TRBV28 and TRBJ1-6; tentatively, D is TRBD1 (6 bases). CDR3 size: 15 residues. Germline CDR1 is MDHEN and CDR2 is SYDVKM. With 5 bases removed from V and 10 bases from J, the gap between germline ends came to 18 bases. The CDR3 DNA follows: TGTGCCAGCAGTCGTACAACAGGGTATGGATCACCCCTCCACTTT. Its protein is CASSRTTGYGSPLHF.

This clone was seen once. The chain combines TRBV4-3 with TRBJ1-2, with 8 bases fitting TRBD1. The CDR3 is 13 amino acids. CDR1 and CDR2 from the germline V gene are LGHNA and YSLEER. The ends lost 6 bases at V and 4 bases at J; junction bases unmatched: 4. The CDR3 nucleotides read TGCGCCAGCAGTCCGGGACAGGCCTATGGCTACACCTTC. It encodes CASSPGQAYGYTF.

The chain combines TRBV7-2 with TRBJ1-4; D unresolved. This CDR3 is 14 amino acids long. V gave up 5 bases and J gave up 4 bases, with 11 bases separating them. Germline CDR1 is SGHTA and CDR2 is FQGNSA. The CDR3 DNA follows: TGTGCCAGCAGCAGAGGACGGATTAATGAAAAACTGTTTTTT. Protein product: CASSRGRINEKLFF. Filled out from reference TRBV7-2 and TRBJ1-4, the complete variable domain reads GAGVSQSPSNKVTEKGKDVELRCDPISGHTALYWYRQSLGQGLEFLIYFQGNSAPDKSGLPSDRFSAERTGGSVSTLTIQRTQQEDSAVYLCASSRGRINEKLFFGSGTQLSVL.

V is TRBV6-1 and J is TRBJ2-5; D possibly uses TRBD1 or TRBD2 (6 bases each). The germline V gene has CDR1 MNHNS and CDR2 SASEGT. The CDR3 is 15 residues long. V was clipped by 2 bases and J by 7 bases, with 17 bases between them. This CDR3 is CASSEPGTPGGTQYF. CDR3 DNA: TGTGCCAGCAGTGAACCCGGGACACCCGGGGGGACCCAGTACTTC.

In this sample, this clone turned up once. This chain uses TRBV30 with TRBJ2-3, with D tentatively TRBD2 (7 bases). The germline CDR1 and CDR2 sequences are GTSNPN and SVGIG (reference sequence). This CDR3 is 13 amino acids long. The germline V and J ends were trimmed by 8 bases and 5 bases, with 17 bases remaining between them. CDR3 sequence reads: CAGLAGAGDTQYF. The DNA for the CDR3 is TGTGCCGGCCTTGCGGGGGCCGGAGATACGCAGTATTTT.

The genes are TRBV18 and TRBJ2-3, with D maybe TRBD2 (5 bases). The CDR3 contains 14 residues. From germline, CDR1 is KGHSH and CDR2 LQKENI. Trimming took off 5 bases at V and 6 bases at J, with 15 bases between the two ends. CDR3 protein: CASSVSAPSDTQYF. CDR3 DNA sequence: TGTGCCAGCTCAGTTAGCGCGCCCTCCGATACGCAGTATTTT.